The 24 T cell receptor beta chains presented below share a single source sample, sequenced in a study of blood T cell repertoires in COVID-19. Produced via immunoSEQ multiplex PCR; TCRdb's table is partial and in-frame only. The table lists 450,000 or so clones, around nine tenths of them singletons. The sequenced sample consisted of peripheral blood. The receptors were sampled from a woman aged 40 to 55 with COVID-19, enrolled during active disease.

This sequence joins TRBV7-2 and TRBJ2-4; tentatively, D is TRBD2 (6 bases). V lost 1 base and J 7 bases, leaving 14 bases between the germline ends. This CDR3 is built from 15 residues. From germline, CDR1 is SGHTA and CDR2 FQGNSA. The CDR3 coding sequence is TGTGCCAGCAGCTTAGGTCGGGGAGGTGGGAACATTCAGTACTTC. Encoded protein: CASSLGRGGGNIQYF. The complete variable domain, with remaining parts taken from reference TRBV7-2 and TRBJ2-4, reads GAGVSQSPSNKVTEKGKDVELRCDPISGHTALYWYRQSLGQGLEFLIYFQGNSAPDKSGLPSDRFSAERTGGSVSTLTIQRTQQEDSAVYLCASSLGRGGGNIQYFGAGTRLSVL.

The chain combines TRBV18 with TRBJ1-2; D may be TRBD1 (5 bases). The CDR3 runs 14 residues. Trimming removed 0 bases from V and 6 bases from J, with 11 bases in between. Germline values: CDR1 KGHSH, CDR2 LQKENI. Here the CDR3 reads CASSPPGGGDGYTF. The CDR3 nucleotides are TGTGCCAGCTCACCACCGGGGGGAGGTGATGGCTACACCTTC. Variable domain in full (rest from reference TRBV18 and TRBJ1-2): NAGVMQNPRHLVRRRGQEARLRCSPMKGHSHVYWYRQLPEEGLKFMVYLQKENIIDESGMPKERFSAEFPKEGPSILRIQQVVRGDSAAYFCASSPPGGGDGYTFGSGTRLTVV.

The chain is built from TRBV7-9 and TRBJ1-4; 7 bases map to TRBD1. The ends lost 1 base at V and 4 bases at J; junction bases unmatched: 3. The CDR3 sequence is 15 residues long. From germline, CDR1 is SEHNR and CDR2 FQNEAQ (reference sequence). DNA of the CDR3: TGTGCCAGCAGCTTAGGACAGGGAAATAATGAAAAACTGTTTTTT. Protein sequence: CASSLGQGNNEKLFF.

The chain recombines TRBV2 with TRBJ1-5, with unresolved D. The V end was cut by 6 bases, the J end by 1 base, with 16 bases between. Germline-derived CDR1 and CDR2 are SNHLY and FYNNEI. This CDR3 is built from 16 residues. CDR3 coding DNA: TGTGCCAGCAGCAAAGAGGGAGACTTGAGCAATCAGCCCCAGCATTTT. This encodes CASSKEGDLSNQPQHF.

The rearrangement links TRBV9 to TRBJ1-1; no reliable D call. Germline-derived CDR1 and CDR2 are SGDLS and YYNGEE. This CDR3 is 15 amino acids long. Trimming removed 1 base from V and 6 bases from J, with 16 bases in between. CDR3 coding DNA: TGTGCCAGCAGCGTACTATCCGGGTCCGGGGCTGAAGCTTTCTTT. Protein: CASSVLSGSGAEAFF.

The chain links TRBV15 to TRBJ2-7; D is unclear. Germline assignment: CDR1 LNHNV and CDR2 YYDKDF (reference sequence). Trimming took off 0 bases at V and 1 base at J, with 7 bases between the two ends. The length of the CDR3 is 14 residues. The CDR3 is CATSREALSYEQYF. In DNA form, the CDR3 reads TGTGCCACCAGCAGAGAAGCGTTGTCCTACGAGCAGTACTTC.

V usage is TRBV27 and J usage is TRBJ1-2, with TRBD1 matching 8 bases. J lost 5 bases, V lost 5 bases, and 4 bases had no gene match. There are 13 residues in the CDR3. CDR1 and CDR2 from the germline V gene are MNHEY and SMNVEV (reference sequence). This chain's CDR3 is CASSTGQAYGYTF. The CDR3, as DNA: TGTGCCAGCAGTACGGGACAGGCTTATGGCTACACCTTC.

The chain joins TRBV27 to TRBJ1-1; the match to TRBD1 covers 8 bases. The CDR3 contains 15 residues. Trimming at V came to 2 bases and at J to 4 bases, leaving 6 bases not matched to a gene. Germline V lookup: CDR1 MNHEY, CDR2 SMNVEV (reference sequence). The CDR3 protein is CASSLNRGKGTEAFF. In DNA form, the CDR3 reads TGTGCCAGCAGTTTAAACAGGGGGAAGGGCACTGAAGCTTTCTTT.

The V gene is TRBV28, the J gene TRBJ1-1, with 7 nucleotides matching TRBD1. V gave up 7 bases and J gave up 1 base; unmatched junction bases: 6. CDR3 length: 14 amino acids. CDR1 and CDR2 (germline): MDHEN, SYDVKM. CDR3 in DNA: TGTGCCAGCACTGAGACAGGGAGGAACACTGAAGCTTTCTTT. This codes for CASTETGRNTEAFF.

This chain's CDR3 is CASRARTGASPLHF. CDR3 sequence (DNA): TGTGCCAGCAGGGCCCGGACAGGGGCCTCACCCCTCCACTTT. The chain joins TRBV27 to TRBJ1-6; the match to TRBD1 covers 9 bases. Germline lookup yields CDR1 MNHEY and CDR2 SMNVEV (reference sequence). The length of the CDR3 is 14 residues. The junction had 7 bases not matched to a gene; V was cut back by 6 bases and J by 10 bases.

The rearrangement links TRBV4-1 to TRBJ1-1; D is possibly TRBD1 (6 bases). The V end lost 0 bases, the J end lost 3 bases, and 11 bases lay between the germline ends. The CDR3 contains 15 residues. Germline V CDR1 and CDR2: MGHRA, YSYEKL. This CDR3 reads CASSQDFQGYTEAFF. The CDR3 DNA reads TGCGCCAGCAGCCAAGATTTTCAGGGGTACACTGAAGCTTTCTTT.

Details on this clone: The junction and the germline gene differ at one end; a read error may be behind it. J is TRBJ2-3 and V is TRBV7-7; D perhaps matches TRBD2 (5 bases). CDR1 and CDR2 from the germline V gene are SSHAT and FNYEAQ (reference sequence). This CDR3 contains 15 residues. Written as DNA, the CDR3 is TGTGCTAGCAGCTTAGCGCATGGGTCGGGAGATACGCAGTATTTT. It specifies CASSLAHGSGDTQYF.

V gene TRBV30 combines with J gene TRBJ1-2, with D tentatively TRBD1 (5 bases). The CDR3 length is 13 residues. V shed 4 bases and J shed 0 bases, with 9 bases lying between them. Germline V gene sequence: CDR1 GTSNPN, CDR2 SVGIG (reference sequence). The CDR3 region has the DNA TGTGCCTGGAACAGGCAATCTAACTATGGCTACACCTTC. Translated, it gives CAWNRQSNYGYTF.

The J gene is TRBJ1-3, the V gene TRBV19, with TRBD1 as a possible D gene (5 bases). CDR1 is LNHDA and CDR2 is SQIVND in the germline V gene (reference sequence). With 8 bases removed from V and 2 bases from J, the gap between germline ends came to 7 bases. The CDR3 loop spans 12 amino acids. The CDR3 protein is CASGGTGNTIYF. CDR3 nucleotides: TGTGCCAGTGGGGGGACTGGAAACACCATATATTTT.

This chain links TRBV20-1 with TRBJ1-2; 7 positions match TRBD1. With 5 bases clipped from V and 8 bases from J, the junction kept 5 bases outside the gene matches. This CDR3 has 11 amino acids. CDR1 and CDR2 from the germline V gene are DFQATT and SNEGSKA (reference sequence). CDR3 amino acids: CSARDREGYTF. CDR3 sequence (DNA): TGCAGTGCTCGTGACAGGGAAGGCTACACCTTC.

This clone was counted between two and nine times. CDR3 coding DNA: TGTGCCAGCAGGCTGTCAGGTCGTGTAGATACGCAGTATTTT. Its translation is CASRLSGRVDTQYF. This chain links TRBV28 with TRBJ2-3, with unresolved D. The ends were cut back, 6 bases at V and 5 bases at J, with 15 bases in the middle. Per the germline V gene, CDR1 is MDHEN and CDR2 is SYDVKM. The CDR3 length is 14 residues.

This clone showed up just a few times. This chain connects TRBV7-9 to TRBJ2-1; 7 bases map to TRBD2. CDR1 and CDR2 (germline): SEHNR, FQNEAQ (reference sequence). Germline trimming cut 8 bases from V and 0 bases from J; bases unmatched to any gene: 4. The CDR3 contains 14 residues. CDR3 residues: CASFGRTSYNEQFF. CDR3 nucleotide sequence: TGTGCCAGCTTCGGGAGGACCTCCTACAATGAGCAGTTCTTC.

The chain couples TRBV7-2 to TRBJ1-1; tentative D call: TRBD1 (5 bases). In germline, CDR1 is SGHTA, CDR2 FQGNSA. The CDR3 sequence is 14 residues long. Deletions cut 2 bases from V and 5 bases from J, with 12 bases between. The CDR3, as DNA: TGTGCCAGCAGCTTACGGTCGGGGGGGACTGAAGCTTTCTTT. Translating it yields CASSLRSGGTEAFF.

The chain carries TRBV16 and TRBJ1-4, with no clear D. CDR1 KGHSY and CDR2 FQNENV come from the germline V gene. Trimming removed 1 base at V and 8 bases at J, with 17 bases between. The CDR3 loop spans 16 amino acids. CDR3 region: CASSQWLGEFREKLFF. CDR3 bases: TGTGCCAGCAGCCAATGGCTTGGAGAGTTTAGGGAAAAACTGTTTTTT.

This clone was seen once. This chain joins TRBV6-5 and TRBJ2-1, with a weak D call TRBD1 (6 bases). This CDR3 has 14 residues. Germline CDR1 reads MNHEY; CDR2 reads SVGAGI. The germline V and J ends were trimmed by 5 bases and 3 bases, with 11 bases remaining between them. CDR3 loop: CASSTGHLYNEQFF. As DNA, the CDR3 is TGTGCCAGCAGTACGGGACACCTCTACAATGAGCAGTTCTTC.

The chain employs TRBV7-3 and TRBJ2-3; 8 bases match TRBD1. CDR1 and CDR2 (germline): SGHTA, FQGTGA. J was trimmed by 5 bases and V by 1 base; bases with no gene match: 5. This CDR3 has 15 residues. For the CDR3, the DNA is TGTGCCAGCAGCTTAAGGTCAGGGGGCGAAGATACGCAGTATTTT. Translating gives CASSLRSGGEDTQYF.

The chain employs TRBV4-1 and TRBJ2-2, with 7 bases matching TRBD2. The CDR3 runs to 16 residues. Germline V gene lookup returns CDR1 MGHRA and CDR2 YSYEKL. V gave up 3 bases and J gave up 4 bases; unmatched junction bases: 8. CDR3 DNA sequence: TGCGCCAGCAGCCATGACCGGGACTACCCCACCGGGGAGCTGTTTTTT. Translation gives CASSHDRDYPTGELFF.

J is TRBJ2-7 and V is TRBV2, with D maybe TRBD1 (5 bases). Per germline, CDR1 SNHLY and CDR2 FYNNEI. The CDR3 length is 12 residues. Deletions cut 6 bases from V and 3 bases from J, with 9 bases between. CDR3 sequence reads: CASRAGNYEQYF. The CDR3 coding sequence is TGTGCCAGCAGGGCAGGGAACTACGAGCAGTACTTC. Variable domain in full (rest from reference TRBV2 and TRBJ2-7): EPEVTQTPSHQVTQMGQEVILRCVPISNHLYFYWYRQILGQKVEFLVSFYNNEISEKSEIFDDQFSVERPDGSNFTLKIRSTKLEDSAMYFCASRAGNYEQYFGPGTRLTVT.

Comments on this clone: The identical CDR3 is also encoded by other nucleotide sequences in the sample. The chain carries TRBV5-1 and TRBJ1-1, with D possibly TRBD1 on 5 matching bases. V was clipped by 2 bases and J by 3 bases, with 8 bases between them. CDR1 is SGHRS and CDR2 is YFSETQ in the germline V gene. This CDR3 is 13 amino acids long. The CDR3 nucleotides read TGCGCCAGCAGCTTAAAACAGGACACTGAAGCTTTCTTT. Amino acids: CASSLKQDTEAFF.